These T cell receptor beta chains were read from a single sample in a study of blood T cell repertoires in COVID-19. Here immunoSEQ multiplex PCR was the method, and the copy in TCRdb shows in-frame clones only, minus some. The sample lists over 110,000 clones, about 87% occurring once. What was sequenced was peripheral blood. The receptors here all came from a human donor in a cohort sampled during active COVID-19. Each CDR3 is given with its conserved first and last residue. Fields, in order: D gene, J gene, V gene, clone size, CDR3 protein, CDR3 DNA. D genes are given only for firm matches. Some rows have no size entry. The others give once, few or many, or a class for an expanded clone.

d_call: .
j_call: TRBJ1-6
v_call: TRBV5-1
clone_size: .
cdr3_aa: CASRLSGSASSPLHF
cdr3_nt: TGCGCCAGCAGATTGTCAGGCAGTGCGAGTTCACCCCTCCACTTT

d_call: .
j_call: TRBJ2-7
v_call: TRBV5-5
clone_size: .
cdr3_aa: CASSLPMREQYF
cdr3_nt: TGTGCCAGCAGCTTACCTATGAGGGAGCAGTACTTC

d_call: TRBD1
j_call: TRBJ1-2
v_call: TRBV6-1
clone_size: few
cdr3_aa: CASSDRDSYGYTF
cdr3_nt: TGTGCCAGCAGTGACCGGGACAGCTATGGCTACACCTTC

d_call: TRBD1
j_call: TRBJ2-4
v_call: TRBV12-3/TRBV12-4
clone_size: .
cdr3_aa: CASRRTGGNIQYF
cdr3_nt: TGTGCCAGCAGGCGAACAGGGGGAAACATTCAGTACTTC

d_call: TRBD2
j_call: TRBJ2-7
v_call: TRBV2
clone_size: once
cdr3_aa: CASSKDTAAGGEQYF
cdr3_nt: TGTGCCAGCAGTAAAGACACGGCGGCGGGGGGAGAGCAGTACTTC

d_call: .
j_call: TRBJ2-3
v_call: TRBV3-1/TRBV3-2
clone_size: .
cdr3_aa: CASSQGVLVTQYF
cdr3_nt: TGTGCCAGCAGCCAAGGAGTCCTTGTCACGCAGTATTTT

d_call: .
j_call: TRBJ1-5
v_call: TRBV30
clone_size: .
cdr3_aa: CAWSDSSNQPQHF
cdr3_nt: TGTGCCTGGAGCGACAGTAGCAATCAGCCCCAGCATTTT

d_call: TRBD2
j_call: TRBJ2-2
v_call: TRBV6-2/TRBV6-3
clone_size: .
cdr3_aa: CASSSGGVDTGELFF
cdr3_nt: TGTGCCAGCAGTTCCGGGGGGGTCGACACCGGGGAGCTGTTTTTT

d_call: TRBD1
j_call: TRBJ1-2
v_call: TRBV6-6
clone_size: .
cdr3_aa: CASSIRDRNYGYTF
cdr3_nt: TGTGCCAGCAGTATCCGGGACAGGAACTATGGCTACACCTTC

d_call: .
j_call: TRBJ1-3
v_call: TRBV2
clone_size: .
cdr3_aa: CASGGQPGGNTIYF
cdr3_nt: TGTGCCAGCGGAGGACAGCCTGGCGGAAACACCATATATTTT

d_call: .
j_call: TRBJ2-1
v_call: TRBV2
clone_size: few
cdr3_aa: CASSEQISYNEQFF
cdr3_nt: TGTGCCAGCAGTGAACAGATCTCCTACAATGAGCAGTTCTTC

d_call: TRBD1
j_call: TRBJ2-6
v_call: TRBV6-4
clone_size: .
cdr3_aa: CASSDSTGGSGANVLTF
cdr3_nt: TGTGCCAGCAGTGACTCGACAGGGGGGTCTGGGGCCAACGTCCTGACTTTC

d_call: TRBD2
j_call: TRBJ2-5
v_call: TRBV2
clone_size: .
cdr3_aa: CASSRLAETQYF
cdr3_nt: TGTGCCAGCAGTAGACTAGCGGAGACCCAGTACTTC

d_call: .
j_call: TRBJ2-2
v_call: TRBV7-3
clone_size: .
cdr3_aa: CASSIQAIKNTGELFF
cdr3_nt: TGTGCCAGCAGCATACAGGCGATTAAGAACACCGGGGAGCTGTTTTTT

d_call: TRBD1
j_call: TRBJ1-5
v_call: TRBV5-4
clone_size: .
cdr3_aa: CASSYTGTGGNQPQHF
cdr3_nt: TGTGCCAGCAGCTACACCGGGACAGGGGGCAATCAGCCCCAGCATTTT

d_call: TRBD1
j_call: TRBJ2-7
v_call: TRBV4-2
clone_size: .
cdr3_aa: CASSPRQGDGQYF
cdr3_nt: TGTGCCAGCAGCCCCCGACAGGGGGACGGGCAGTACTTC